This entry concerns a single TCR beta chain. What it recognizes is unknown. This sample stems from a study of cytomegalovirus exposure and HLA in healthy donors. In the study overall: The approximately 120 million unique TCR beta sequences, from 150 million to 200 million T cells, were found by an earlier analysis.

Though probably carrying unrecorded immune exposures, donors were nominally healthy at sampling. The germline V gene has CDR1 SGHNT and CDR2 YYREEE (reference sequence). J gave up 0 bases and V 3 bases, and 4 bases lay outside the gene matches. This CDR3 region has 16 residues. Findings of the study overall: Association of approximately 16,000 TCR beta sequences with HLA alleles was found at 0.05 false discovery rate in a later analysis. Reportedly, cytomegalovirus status was diagnosed with high sensitivity and specificity.

It was with 60 Vbeta and 13 Jbeta primers that the PCR ran. Repertoires were generated with immunoSEQ multiplex PCR, while TCRdb's copy carries only in-frame clones and drops some. The repertoire holds 140,000 to 150,000 clones, with about 70% as singletons. The source is a woman aged 40 to 50 in good health and CMV-seronegative. Sequenced material: PBMCs. This chain connects TRBV5-4 to TRBJ2-2, with 8 bases that match TRBD2. As DNA, the CDR3 is TGTGCCAGCAGCTCCATAGCGGGGACGAACACCGGGGAGCTGTTTTTT. Its protein is CASSSIAGTNTGELFF. The full variable domain, its missing parts supplied by reference TRBV5-4 and TRBJ2-2, is ETGVTQSPTHLIKTRGQQVTLRCSSQSGHNTVSWYQQALGQGPQFIFQYYREEENGRGNFPPRFSGLQFPNYSSELNVNALELDDSALYLCASSSIAGTNTGELFFGEGSRLTVL.